This T cell receptor beta chain was identified in a study of tumor and adjacent non-tumor tissue in lung cancer. About the research overall: The cohort had around eleven adenocarcinoma, a couple of squamous cell and 1 small cell patients. The patients, roughly 9 men and five or six women, were about 30 to 85 with stage I to III disease.

Notes on the study in general: Significantly higher TCR diversity was found in tumor than normal lung. Tumor repertoires had a smaller top 100 clone share than normal lung.

The germline V gene encodes CDR1 SGHVS and CDR2 FQNEAQ. The CDR3 is 14 residues long. With 1 base removed from V and 5 bases from J, the gap between germline ends came to 11 bases. Three rounds of nested PCR, following a modified ARM-PCR protocol, produced the TCRbeta library. MiXCR, run by TCRdb on the multiplex PCR reads, gives a single entry per CDR3 protein. The sample shows about 120,000 distinct CDR3 sequences, approximately 84% of them seen only once. This sample's RNA came from whole unsorted tissue. This clonotype was recorded once. Its antigen is unidentified. The missing conserved phenylalanine or tryptophan at the end of this CDR3 makes a read error likely.

This clonotype was sampled from a man in his sixties or seventies with non-small cell lung cancer. V is TRBV7-8 and J is TRBJ2-5, with D perhaps TRBD1 or TRBD2 (5 bases each). Sequenced sample: lung tumor tissue. DNA of the CDR3: TGTGCCAGCAGCTTAGGATCGGGGCCTGAGACCCAGTACTCC. It encodes CASSLGSGPETQYS.